This entry lists 10 T cell receptor beta chains sequenced from one sample in a study of blood T cell repertoires in COVID-19. Only in-frame clones appear in the TCRdb table, and some are missing; sequencing was by immunoSEQ multiplex PCR. Counted here are around 200,000 clones, roughly 90% occurring once; the ten biggest clones make up 1.9%. Sequencing input: peripheral blood. Every receptor here comes from a man aged 40-50 years with active or convalescent COVID-19.

V gene TRBV19 combines with J gene TRBJ1-6, with D unresolved. Trimming shortened V by 2 bases and J by 7 bases, and 9 bases separated the two germline ends. Germline V gene data show CDR1 as LNHDA and CDR2 as SQIVND (reference sequence). The CDR3 is made up of 14 amino acids. CDR3 amino acids: CASSISPGNSPLHF. The CDR3 coding sequence is TGTGCCAGTAGTATAAGCCCCGGGAATTCACCCCTCCACTTT.

This sequence joins TRBV18 and TRBJ2-7, with 12 bases lining up with TRBD1. With V trimmed by 1 base and J by 7 bases, 5 bases remained unmatched. The CDR3 contains 15 residues. Germline V gives CDR1 KGHSH, CDR2 LQKENI. The CDR3 nucleotides are TGTGCCAGCTCACCACGGGACAGGGGGCAATGGGAGCAGTACTTC. This encodes CASSPRDRGQWEQYF.

The rearrangement uses TRBV27 and TRBJ1-5, with D uncertain. The CDR3 loop spans 13 amino acids. V lost 2 bases, J lost 3 bases, and 5 bases lay in between. In germline, CDR1 is MNHEY, CDR2 SMNVEV (reference sequence). The CDR3 region has the DNA TGTGCCAGCAGTTTACGGGTCAATCAGCCCCAGCATTTT. Translating it yields CASSLRVNQPQHF.

The chain has TRBV15 and TRBJ1-5; D is ambiguous. This CDR3 has 11 amino acids. CDR1 is LNHNV, CDR2 YYDKDF, per germline (reference sequence). Trimming removed 10 bases from V and 5 bases from J, with 9 bases in between. The CDR3 sequence is CAIGEDQPQHF. In nucleotides, the CDR3 is TGTGCCATCGGTGAGGATCAGCCCCAGCATTTT.

Only a few counts were recorded for this clone. The chain couples TRBV14 to TRBJ2-3; D uncertain. Germline-derived CDR1 and CDR2 are SGHDN and FVKESK. Trimming removed 1 base from V and 0 bases from J, with 8 bases in between. This CDR3 region has 15 residues. CDR3 nucleotides: TGTGCCAGCAGCCAAGGAGGAGCTAGCACAGATACGCAGTATTTT. Its protein product is CASSQGGASTDTQYF.

This rearrangement joins TRBV5-1 to TRBJ1-1; 12 bases fit TRBD1. V shed 4 bases and J 5 bases; nucleotides not matched to a gene: 6. Germline CDR1 SGHRS, CDR2 YFSETQ. The length of the CDR3 is 15 residues. The CDR3 protein is CASSLGTGGLTEAFF. CDR3 coding DNA: TGCGCCAGCAGCCTCGGGACAGGGGGCCTTACTGAAGCTTTCTTT.

The J gene is TRBJ1-5, the V gene TRBV7-5. TRBV7-5 is tagged as a pseudogene. The CDR3 length is 18 residues. The CDR3 region has the DNA TGTGTCAGAAGCTTAGGTGGAGAAAGCAATTATAGCAATCAGCCCCAGCATTTT. Amino acids: CVRSLGGESNYSNQPQHF.

This chain joins TRBV5-6 and TRBJ2-1, with D tentatively TRBD1 (5 bases). Trimming shortened V by 2 bases and J by 2 bases, and 8 bases separated the two germline ends. The CDR3 has 14 residues. Germline CDR1 is SGHDT and CDR2 is YYEEEE. CDR3 sequence: CASSLGRAYNEQFF. The CDR3 bases are TGTGCCAGCAGCTTAGGCAGGGCCTACAATGAGCAGTTCTTC.

V gene TRBV4-1 combines with J gene TRBJ2-2, with D possibly TRBD1 on 5 matching bases. CDR1 is MGHRA, CDR2 YSYEKL, per germline. The CDR3 runs 17 residues. Trimming took 0 bases from V and 4 from J, leaving 15 bases between them. The CDR3 DNA is TGCGCCAGCAGCCAAGAGGCACGCTCGCAGGGCACCGGGGAGCTGTTTTTT. It codes for CASSQEARSQGTGELFF.

This clone was recorded only once. The chain's CDR3 is CASSLGGDGYTF. In nucleotides, the CDR3 is TGTGCCAGCAGTCTGGGGGGGGACGGCTACACCTTC. This rearrangement joins TRBV27 to TRBJ1-2; D is possibly TRBD1 (5 bases). Germline V gives CDR1 MNHEY, CDR2 SMNVEV (reference sequence). Trimming stripped 5 bases from V and 8 bases from J, with 12 bases between. This CDR3 contains 12 residues.